Following are 20 T cell receptor beta chains from one sample sequenced in a study of blood T cell repertoires in COVID-19. Here immunoSEQ multiplex PCR was the method, and the copy in TCRdb shows in-frame clones only, minus some. The sample includes about 70,000 clones, under 95% of them seen just once. The sequenced sample was peripheral blood. The receptors come from a human donor in a cohort sampled during active COVID-19.

CDR3 coding DNA: TGCGCCAGCAGCCAAGAAAAAAGGGAGGGGTGGGCGCCCTACGAGCAGTACTTC. It encodes CASSQEKREGWAPYEQYF. The chain recombines TRBV4-1 with TRBJ2-7, with 7 bases identical to TRBD2. Germline V gene data show CDR1 as MGHRA and CDR2 as YSYEKL. The CDR3 has 18 amino acids. J lost 2 bases, V lost 0 bases, and 13 bases had no gene match.

V usage is TRBV2 and J usage is TRBJ2-7, with 7 bases fitting TRBD2. The V and J ends lost 2 bases and 1 base, in that order; junction bases with no gene match: 5. The germline gives CDR1 SNHLY, CDR2 FYNNEI. The CDR3 extends over 15 amino acids. CDR3 sequence reads: CASSESSGRSYEQYF. CDR3 in DNA: TGTGCCAGCAGTGAATCTAGCGGTCGATCCTACGAGCAGTACTTC.

This sequence joins TRBV29-1 and TRBJ1-2; D not certain. Germline V CDR1 and CDR2: SQVTM, ANQGSEA. The CDR3 extends over 13 amino acids. V gave up 3 bases and J gave up 2 bases, with 10 bases separating them. The CDR3 bases are TGCAGCGTTGATCCAGCGGACAACTATGGCTACACCTTC. It encodes CSVDPADNYGYTF.

V and J are TRBV4-2 and TRBJ2-2, with D hard to call. There are 13 residues in the CDR3. The germline CDR1 and CDR2 sequences are LGHNA and YNFKEQ. Trimming removed 0 bases from V and 8 bases from J, with 7 bases in between. CDR3 loop: CASSQDSFGELFF. CDR3 nucleotide sequence: TGTGCCAGCAGCCAAGATTCCTTTGGGGAGCTGTTTTTT.

The count of this clone is one. The rearrangement uses TRBV30 and TRBJ2-7; the D gene is possibly TRBD1 (7 bases). CDR1 is GTSNPN, CDR2 SVGIG, per germline (reference sequence). This CDR3 contains 14 residues. The germline V and J ends were trimmed by 2 bases and 6 bases, with 17 bases remaining between them. The CDR3 protein is CAWSQGGTPSEQYF. CDR3 DNA sequence: TGTGCCTGGAGTCAGGGGGGTACCCCCTCCGAGCAGTACTTC. Supplemented by reference TRBV30 and TRBJ2-7, the full variable domain reads SQTIHQWPATLVQPVGSPLSLECTVEGTSNPNLYWYRQAAGRGLQLLFYSVGIGQISSEVPQNLSASRPQDRQFILSSKKLLLSDSGFYLCAWSQGGTPSEQYFGPGTRLTVT.

The chain carries TRBV5-4 and TRBJ1-1; no definite D call. The CDR3 covers 15 residues. Per the germline V gene, CDR1 is SGHNT and CDR2 is YYREEE (reference sequence). Trimming stripped 1 base from V and 0 bases from J, with 10 bases between. The DNA for the CDR3 is TGTGCCAGCAGCTTGACAGCTAAAATGAACACTGAAGCTTTCTTT. It codes for CASSLTAKMNTEAFF.

This clone was seen a single time. The rearrangement uses TRBV11-2 and TRBJ1-1, with unresolved D. Trimming pared 2 bases from V and 4 bases from J, leaving 11 bases between. The CDR3 extends over 14 amino acids. Per germline, CDR1 SGHAT and CDR2 FQNNGV. For the CDR3, the DNA is TGTGCCAGCAGCTTATGGCGGGGAGGCACTGAAGCTTTCTTT. Protein sequence: CASSLWRGGTEAFF.

The rearrangement joins TRBV6-2 or TRBV6-3 to TRBJ1-2, with D hard to call. The CDR3 is made up of 16 amino acids. V was trimmed by 1 base and J by 4 bases, leaving 16 bases between them. In germline, CDR1 is MNHEY, CDR2 SVGEGT. The CDR3 DNA follows: TGTGCCAGCAGTTACTGGATGGACGGGGTCGGCTATGGCTACACCTTC. It codes for CASSYWMDGVGYGYTF.

The CDR3 sequence is CASSLDIREGRMNTEAFF. DNA of the CDR3: TGTGCCAGCAGCTTAGATATACGGGAGGGACGTATGAACACTGAAGCTTTCTTT. This chain joins TRBV11-2 and TRBJ1-1, with D possibly matching TRBD1 (5 bases). V lost 0 bases, J lost 0 bases, and 17 bases lay in between. Germline loops: CDR1 SGHAT, CDR2 FQNNGV. The CDR3 extends over 18 amino acids.

The V gene is TRBV11-2, the J gene TRBJ2-7, with 9 bases that match TRBD1. The junction had 18 bases not matched to a gene; V was cut back by 4 bases and J by 5 bases. This CDR3 contains 18 residues. Germline V gene data show CDR1 as SGHAT and CDR2 as FQNNGV. CDR3 DNA sequence: TGTGCCAGCAGCTCCTCTTTTCAGTTGGACAGGGGTAACCACGAGCAGTACTTC. This codes for CASSSSFQLDRGNHEQYF.

This rearrangement joins TRBV5-5 to TRBJ2-1; 10 bases are shared with TRBD2. The V gene's germline CDR1 is SGHKS and CDR2 YYEKEE (reference sequence). This CDR3 region has 15 residues. V shed 5 bases and J 2 bases; nucleotides not matched to a gene: 4. The CDR3: CASRIGLAAYNEQFF. CDR3 DNA sequence: TGTGCCAGCAGGATAGGACTAGCGGCCTACAATGAGCAGTTCTTC.

The rearrangement joins TRBV11-2 to TRBJ2-3; D possibly corresponds to TRBD2 (7 bases). CDR3 length: 18 residues. V gave up 1 base and J gave up 3 bases, with 20 bases separating them. Germline V CDR1 and CDR2: SGHAT, FQNNGV. The DNA of the CDR3 is TGTGCCAGCAGCTTAGTGAAAGGGGGAGGGGTATTAACAGATACGCAGTATTTT. This gives the protein CASSLVKGGGVLTDTQYF.

Only one count was recorded for this clone. V usage is TRBV5-1 and J usage is TRBJ1-1, with 12 positions matching TRBD1. The germline CDR1 and CDR2 sequences are SGHRS and YFSETQ. V gave up 0 bases and J gave up 5 bases; unmatched junction bases: 14. This CDR3 region has 19 residues. The CDR3 nucleotides read TGCGCCAGCAGCTTGGCCCCCCGGGACAGGGGGCAATTGGGAACTGAAGCTTTCTTT. Translated, it gives CASSLAPRDRGQLGTEAFF.

The gene calls are TRBV6-2 or TRBV6-3 and TRBJ1-1; 7 bases are shared with TRBD1. Trimming cost V 7 bases and J 4 bases; bases outside gene matches: 6. Germline V gives CDR1 MNHEY, CDR2 SVGEGT. The CDR3 loop spans 13 amino acids. The CDR3 bases are TGTGCCAGCACCCCAGGGGGGGGCACTGAAGCTTTCTTT. Translation: CASTPGGGTEAFF.

This sequence joins TRBV11-2 and TRBJ2-7; 9 bases line up with TRBD1. The CDR3 is made up of 16 amino acids. The V and J ends lost 5 bases and 0 bases, in that order; junction bases with no gene match: 8. Looked up from germline, CDR1 is SGHAT and CDR2 is FQNNGV. This CDR3 is CASSPIRDRASYEQYF. The CDR3 bases are TGTGCCAGCAGCCCCATTCGGGACAGGGCCTCCTACGAGCAGTACTTC. Full variable domain (missing parts from reference TRBV11-2 and TRBJ2-7): EAGVAQSPRYKIIEKRQSVAFWCNPISGHATLYWYQQILGQGPKLLIQFQNNGVVDDSQLPKDRFSAERLKGVDSTLKIQPAKLEDSAVYLCASSPIRDRASYEQYFGPGTRLTVT.

The chain has TRBV7-2 and TRBJ2-7; 9 bases are shared with TRBD1. The V and J ends lost 3 bases and 7 bases, in that order; junction bases with no gene match: 10. Germline-derived CDR1 and CDR2 are SGHTA and FQGNSA. This CDR3 comprises 15 residues. The CDR3 protein is CASSFTGQGVGEQYF. CDR3 DNA: TGTGCCAGCAGCTTTACGGGACAGGGTGTAGGGGAGCAGTACTTC.

V usage is TRBV11-2 and J usage is TRBJ2-3, with 11 bases fitting TRBD2. J lost 3 bases, V lost 5 bases, and 7 bases had no gene match. This CDR3 region has 16 residues. From germline, CDR1 is SGHAT and CDR2 FQNNGV. The CDR3 is CASSPVAGGTTDTQYF. The CDR3, as DNA: TGTGCCAGCAGCCCCGTAGCGGGGGGGACAACAGATACGCAGTATTTT. Together with reference TRBV11-2 and TRBJ2-3, the CDR3 gives the full variable domain: EAGVAQSPRYKIIEKRQSVAFWCNPISGHATLYWYQQILGQGPKLLIQFQNNGVVDDSQLPKDRFSAERLKGVDSTLKIQPAKLEDSAVYLCASSPVAGGTTDTQYFGPGTRLTVL.

The V call is TRBV4-1, the J call TRBJ1-3; 10 bases match TRBD1. Germline V CDR1 and CDR2: MGHRA, YSYEKL. This CDR3 has 18 residues. The V segment lost 1 base and the J segment 0 bases; nucleotides outside the gene matches: 6. The chain's CDR3 is CASSQGQGAGPSGNTIYF. CDR3 nucleotides: TGCGCCAGCAGCCAAGGACAGGGGGCTGGTCCCTCTGGAAACACCATATATTTT.

The V call is TRBV5-4, the J call TRBJ1-1; D not resolved. Germline-derived CDR1 and CDR2 are SGHNT and YYREEE (reference sequence). Trimming stripped 0 bases from V and 5 bases from J, with 5 bases between. The length of the CDR3 is 12 residues. The CDR3 DNA follows: TGTGCCAGCAGCTTGGGACAAACTGAAGCTTTCTTT. Protein sequence: CASSLGQTEAFF.

J is TRBJ1-2 and V is TRBV9; D might be TRBD1 (5 bases). V was shortened by 4 bases and J by 1 base, with 11 bases between the two germline ends. This CDR3 is built from 14 residues. Germline values: CDR1 SGDLS, CDR2 YYNGEE. DNA for the CDR3: TGTGCCAGCAGCAAAGCACAGGATAACTATGGCTACACCTTC. Translation gives CASSKAQDNYGYTF. Based on the CDR3 plus reference TRBV9 and TRBJ1-2, the full variable domain is DSGVTQTPKHLITATGQRVTLRCSPRSGDLSVYWYQQSLDQGLQFLIQYYNGEERAKGNILERFSAQQFPDLHSELNLSSLELGDSALYFCASSKAQDNYGYTFGSGTRLTVV.